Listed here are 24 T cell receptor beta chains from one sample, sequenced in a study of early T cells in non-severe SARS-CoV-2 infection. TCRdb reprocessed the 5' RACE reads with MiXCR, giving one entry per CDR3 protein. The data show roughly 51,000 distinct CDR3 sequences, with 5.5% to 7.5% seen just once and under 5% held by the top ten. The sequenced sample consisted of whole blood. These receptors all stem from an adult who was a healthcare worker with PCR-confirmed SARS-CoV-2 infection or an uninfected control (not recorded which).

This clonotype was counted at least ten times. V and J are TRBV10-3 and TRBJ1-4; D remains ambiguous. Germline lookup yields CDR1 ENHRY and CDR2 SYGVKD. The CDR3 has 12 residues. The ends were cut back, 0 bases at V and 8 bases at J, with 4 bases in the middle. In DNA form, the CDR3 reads TGTGCCATCAGTGAGTCGAGAGAAAAACTGTTTTTT. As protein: CAISESREKLFF.

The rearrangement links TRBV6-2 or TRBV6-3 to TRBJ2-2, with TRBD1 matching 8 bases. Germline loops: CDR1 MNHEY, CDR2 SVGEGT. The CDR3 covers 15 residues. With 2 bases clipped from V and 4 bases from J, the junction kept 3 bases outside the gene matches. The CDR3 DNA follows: TGTGCCAGCAGTTACGGCAGGGGGCCCACCGGGGAGCTGTTTTTT. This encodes CASSYGRGPTGELFF.

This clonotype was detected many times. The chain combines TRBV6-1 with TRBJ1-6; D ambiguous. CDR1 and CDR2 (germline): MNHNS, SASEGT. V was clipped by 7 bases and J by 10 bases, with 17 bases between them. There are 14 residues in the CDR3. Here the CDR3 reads CASTESGLRSPLHF. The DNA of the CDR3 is TGTGCCAGCACCGAATCGGGGTTACGGTCACCCCTCCACTTT.

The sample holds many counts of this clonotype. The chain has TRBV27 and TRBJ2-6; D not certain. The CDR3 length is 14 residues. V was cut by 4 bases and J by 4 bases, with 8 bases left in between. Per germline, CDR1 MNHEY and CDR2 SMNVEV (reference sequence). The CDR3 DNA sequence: TGTGCCAGCAGTTCGGTGGTCGGGGCCAACGTCCTGACTTTC. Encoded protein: CASSSVVGANVLTF.

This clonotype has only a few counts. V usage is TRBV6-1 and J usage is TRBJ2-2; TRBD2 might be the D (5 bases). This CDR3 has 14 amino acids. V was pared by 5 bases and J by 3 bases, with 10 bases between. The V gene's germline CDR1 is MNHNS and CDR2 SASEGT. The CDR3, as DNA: TGTGCCAGCAGTCTGGAGGTTGACACCGGGGAGCTGTTTTTT. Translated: CASSLEVDTGELFF.

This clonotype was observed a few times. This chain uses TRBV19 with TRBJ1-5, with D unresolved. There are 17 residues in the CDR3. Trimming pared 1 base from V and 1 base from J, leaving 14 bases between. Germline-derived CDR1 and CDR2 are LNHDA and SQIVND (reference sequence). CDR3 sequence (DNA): TGTGCCAGTAGTATAGTGGCGGACTTCACAAGCAATCAGCCCCAGCATTTT. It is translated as CASSIVADFTSNQPQHF.

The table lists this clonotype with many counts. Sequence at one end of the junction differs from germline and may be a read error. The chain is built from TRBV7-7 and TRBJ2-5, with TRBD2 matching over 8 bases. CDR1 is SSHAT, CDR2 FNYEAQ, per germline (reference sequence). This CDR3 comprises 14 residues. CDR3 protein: CASSLAGSGETQYF. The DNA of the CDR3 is TGTGCTAGCAGCTTAGCGGGGTCCGGCGAGACCCAGTACTTC.

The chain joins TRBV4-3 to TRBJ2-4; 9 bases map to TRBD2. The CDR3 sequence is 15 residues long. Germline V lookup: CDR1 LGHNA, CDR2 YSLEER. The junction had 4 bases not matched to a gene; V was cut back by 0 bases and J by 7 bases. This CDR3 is CASSQDRAGGNIQYF. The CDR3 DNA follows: TGCGCCAGCAGCCAAGATAGGGCGGGGGGGAACATTCAGTACTTC.

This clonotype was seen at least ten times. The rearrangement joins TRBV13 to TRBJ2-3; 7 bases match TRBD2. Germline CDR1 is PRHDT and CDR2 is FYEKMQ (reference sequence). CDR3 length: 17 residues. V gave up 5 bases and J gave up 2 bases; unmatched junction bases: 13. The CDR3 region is CASSPRQASGITDTQYF. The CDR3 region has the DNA TGTGCCAGCAGCCCCCGTCAGGCTAGCGGAATCACAGATACGCAGTATTTT.

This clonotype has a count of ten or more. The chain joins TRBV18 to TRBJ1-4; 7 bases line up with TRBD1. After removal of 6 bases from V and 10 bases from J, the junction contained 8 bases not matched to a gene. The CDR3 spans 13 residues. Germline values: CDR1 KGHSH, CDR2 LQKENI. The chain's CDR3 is CASSDQGGTKLFF. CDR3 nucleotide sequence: TGTGCCAGCTCGGACCAGGGGGGCACAAAACTGTTTTTT.

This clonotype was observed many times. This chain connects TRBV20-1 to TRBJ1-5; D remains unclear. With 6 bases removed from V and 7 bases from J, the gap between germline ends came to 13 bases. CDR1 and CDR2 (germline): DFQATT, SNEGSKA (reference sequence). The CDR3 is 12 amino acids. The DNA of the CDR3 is TGCAGTGCCTGGCAGCCCGAGCAGCCCCAGCATTTT. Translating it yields CSAWQPEQPQHF.

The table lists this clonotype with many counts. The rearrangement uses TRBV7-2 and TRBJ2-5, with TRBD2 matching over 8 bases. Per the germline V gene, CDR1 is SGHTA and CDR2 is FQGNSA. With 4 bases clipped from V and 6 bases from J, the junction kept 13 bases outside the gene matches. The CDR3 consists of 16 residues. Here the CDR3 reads CASSSPGVRGGKTQYF. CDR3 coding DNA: TGTGCCAGCAGCTCACCCGGTGTTCGGGGGGGAAAGACCCAGTACTTC.

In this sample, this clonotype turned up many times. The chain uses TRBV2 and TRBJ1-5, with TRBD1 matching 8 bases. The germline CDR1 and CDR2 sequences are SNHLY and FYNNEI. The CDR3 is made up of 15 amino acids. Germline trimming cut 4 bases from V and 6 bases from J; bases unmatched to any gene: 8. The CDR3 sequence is CASSVGQGFSQPQHF. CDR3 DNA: TGTGCCAGCAGTGTAGGACAGGGATTTTCTCAGCCCCAGCATTTT. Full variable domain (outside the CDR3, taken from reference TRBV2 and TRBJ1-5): EPEVTQTPSHQVTQMGQEVILRCVPISNHLYFYWYRQILGQKVEFLVSFYNNEISEKSEIFDDQFSVERPDGSNFTLKIRSTKLEDSAMYFCASSVGQGFSQPQHFGDGTRLSIL.

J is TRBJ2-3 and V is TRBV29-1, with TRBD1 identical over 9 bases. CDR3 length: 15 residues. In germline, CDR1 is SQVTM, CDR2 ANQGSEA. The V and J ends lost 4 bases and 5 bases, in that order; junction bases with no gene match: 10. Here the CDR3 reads CSVGQGEVVRDTQYF. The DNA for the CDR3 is TGCAGCGTTGGACAGGGGGAGGTTGTTAGAGATACGCAGTATTTT.

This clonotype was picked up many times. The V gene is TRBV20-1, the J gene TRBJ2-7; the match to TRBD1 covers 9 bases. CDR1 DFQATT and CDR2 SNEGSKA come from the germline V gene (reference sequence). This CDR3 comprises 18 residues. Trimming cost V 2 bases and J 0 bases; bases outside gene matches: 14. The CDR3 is CSARTRDRDALGSYEQYF. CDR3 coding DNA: TGCAGTGCTAGAACCCGGGACAGGGACGCCCTGGGCTCCTACGAGCAGTACTTC.

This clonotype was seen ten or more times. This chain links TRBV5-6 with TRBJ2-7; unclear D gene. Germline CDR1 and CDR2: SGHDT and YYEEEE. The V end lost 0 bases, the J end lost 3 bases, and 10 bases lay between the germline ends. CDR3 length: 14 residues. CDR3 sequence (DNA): TGTGCCAGCAGCTTGGGGCAGGCCATCTACGAGCAGTACTTC. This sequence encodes CASSLGQAIYEQYF.

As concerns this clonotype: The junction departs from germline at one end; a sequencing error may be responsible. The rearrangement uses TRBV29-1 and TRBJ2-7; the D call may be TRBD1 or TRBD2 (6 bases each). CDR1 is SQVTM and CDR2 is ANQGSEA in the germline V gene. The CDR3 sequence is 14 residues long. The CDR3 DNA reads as TGCAGCCCGGAGGGGGTTTCGCGGGGTGCTATCCGGGGCTTC. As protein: CSPEGVSRGAIRGF.

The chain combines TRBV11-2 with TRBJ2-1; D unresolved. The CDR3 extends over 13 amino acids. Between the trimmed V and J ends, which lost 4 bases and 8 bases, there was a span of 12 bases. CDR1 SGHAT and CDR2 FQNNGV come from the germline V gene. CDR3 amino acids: CASSSEPAYEQFF. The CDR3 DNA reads TGTGCCAGCAGCTCCGAGCCGGCGTATGAGCAGTTCTTC.

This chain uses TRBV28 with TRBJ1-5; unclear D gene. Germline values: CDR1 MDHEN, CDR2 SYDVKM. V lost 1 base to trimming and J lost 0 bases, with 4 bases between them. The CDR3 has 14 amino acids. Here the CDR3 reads CASSLSYSNQPQHF. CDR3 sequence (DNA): TGTGCCAGCAGTTTATCGTATAGCAATCAGCCCCAGCATTTT.

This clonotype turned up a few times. This CDR3 reads CSARGSTSMNTEAFF. The CDR3 nucleotides read TGCAGTGCTAGAGGCTCCACAAGCATGAACACTGAAGCTTTCTTT. The V and J genes are TRBV20-1 and TRBJ1-1; no clear D. This CDR3 is built from 15 residues. The V gene's germline CDR1 is DFQATT and CDR2 SNEGSKA (reference sequence). Trimming pared 1 base from V and 0 bases from J, leaving 12 bases between.

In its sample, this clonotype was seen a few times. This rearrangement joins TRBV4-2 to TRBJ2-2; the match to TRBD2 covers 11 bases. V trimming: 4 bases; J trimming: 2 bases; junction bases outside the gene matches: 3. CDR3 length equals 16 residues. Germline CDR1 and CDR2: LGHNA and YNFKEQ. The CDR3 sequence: CASSRGTSGNTGELFF. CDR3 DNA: TGTGCCAGCAGCCGAGGGACTAGCGGCAACACCGGGGAGCTGTTTTTT.

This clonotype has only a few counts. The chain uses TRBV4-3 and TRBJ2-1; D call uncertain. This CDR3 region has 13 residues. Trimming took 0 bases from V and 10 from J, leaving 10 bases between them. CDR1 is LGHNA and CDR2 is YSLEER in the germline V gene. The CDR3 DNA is TGCGCCAGCAGCCAAGATCGTGGGATGGAGCAGTTCTTC. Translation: CASSQDRGMEQFF.

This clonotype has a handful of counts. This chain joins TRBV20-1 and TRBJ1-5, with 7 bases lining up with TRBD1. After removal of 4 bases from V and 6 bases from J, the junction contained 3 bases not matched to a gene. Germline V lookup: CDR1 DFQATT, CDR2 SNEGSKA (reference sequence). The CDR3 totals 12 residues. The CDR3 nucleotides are TGCAGTGCTAACAGGGGAGGTCAGCCCCAGCATTTT. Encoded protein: CSANRGGQPQHF.

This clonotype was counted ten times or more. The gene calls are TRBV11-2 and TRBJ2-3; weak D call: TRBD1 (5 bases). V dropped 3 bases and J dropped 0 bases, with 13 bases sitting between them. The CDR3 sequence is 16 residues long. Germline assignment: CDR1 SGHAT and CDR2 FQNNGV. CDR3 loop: CASSLTVLVSTDTQYF. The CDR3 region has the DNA TGTGCCAGCAGCTTGACAGTCTTGGTTAGCACAGATACGCAGTATTTT.